These 8 T cell receptor beta chains were sequenced from one sample in a study of blood T cell repertoires in COVID-19. The repertoire was sequenced with immunoSEQ multiplex PCR; TCRdb's copy has only in-frame clones and lacks some. The sample carries around 200,000 clones, approximately 83% recorded once. Sequencing was done on a sample of peripheral blood. The receptors were sampled from a woman aged 30 to 39 with COVID-19, enrolled during active disease.

The chain uses TRBV30 and TRBJ2-5; D may be TRBD1 (5 bases). This CDR3 is built from 16 residues. In germline, CDR1 is GTSNPN, CDR2 SVGIG (reference sequence). The V gene lost 0 bases and the J gene lost 3 bases, with 17 bases spanning the gap. CDR3 region: CAWSVSRGGGKETQYF. CDR3 nucleotide sequence: TGTGCCTGGAGTGTAAGTAGGGGTGGTGGGAAAGAGACCCAGTACTTC. Full variable domain (remainder filled in from reference TRBV30 and TRBJ2-5): SQTIHQWPATLVQPVGSPLSLECTVEGTSNPNLYWYRQAAGRGLQLLFYSVGIGQISSEVPQNLSASRPQDRQFILSSKKLLLSDSGFYLCAWSVSRGGGKETQYFGPGTRLLVL.

The chain has TRBV19 and TRBJ1-2; 8 bases are a match to TRBD1. This CDR3 contains 14 residues. Germline CDR1 is LNHDA and CDR2 is SQIVND (reference sequence). The trim removed 9 bases at V and 4 bases at J, leaving 10 bases unmatched. The chain's CDR3 is CASQDRGRTYGYTF. The CDR3 nucleotides are TGTGCCAGCCAAGACAGGGGAAGAACCTATGGCTACACCTTC.

The chain combines TRBV5-4 with TRBJ1-1; 7 bases line up with TRBD1. V lost 3 bases to trimming and J lost 4 bases; unmatched junction nucleotides: 6. Germline V gives CDR1 SGHNT, CDR2 YYREEE (reference sequence). The CDR3 is 14 residues long. The CDR3 bases are TGTGCCAGCAGCTCCGGACAGGACCGCACTGAAGCTTTCTTT. Its translation is CASSSGQDRTEAFF.

In this sample, this clone turned up once. This chain uses TRBV5-1 with TRBJ1-2; D gene ambiguous. CDR1 and CDR2 from the germline V gene are SGHRS and YFSETQ. The CDR3 extends over 12 amino acids. V was shortened by 4 bases and J by 6 bases, with 10 bases between the two germline ends. DNA of the CDR3: TGCGCCAGCAGCATTAACAGAGATGGCTACACCTTC. It specifies CASSINRDGYTF.

The chain is built from TRBV6-2 or TRBV6-3 and TRBJ2-5; D possibly corresponds to TRBD2 (6 bases). Trimming shortened V by 2 bases and J by 5 bases, and 18 bases separated the two germline ends. The CDR3 is made up of 16 amino acids. Germline lookup yields CDR1 MNHEY and CDR2 SVGEGT. The CDR3 protein is CASSYASSRGKETQYF. The DNA for the CDR3 is TGTGCCAGCAGTTACGCTTCCTCGCGGGGCAAGGAGACCCAGTACTTC.

This sequence joins TRBV6-5 and TRBJ1-1; D unresolved. Germline loops: CDR1 MNHEY, CDR2 SVGAGI. The CDR3 runs to 12 residues. The V gene lost 5 bases and the J gene lost 6 bases, with 10 bases spanning the gap. In DNA form, the CDR3 reads TGTGCCAGCAGTCCTAATGAGGCTGAAGCTTTCTTT. It encodes CASSPNEAEAFF.

CDR3 bases: TGTGCCAGCACCCCGGGGTCTAATCGAGATACGCAGTATTTT. It is translated as CASTPGSNRDTQYF. The V call is TRBV27, the J call TRBJ2-3; D might be TRBD2 (5 bases). The CDR3 extends over 14 amino acids. Trimming removed 7 bases at V and 5 bases at J, with 16 bases between. Germline values: CDR1 MNHEY, CDR2 SMNVEV (reference sequence).

A note on this clone: A junction boundary mismatches the germline segment, possibly from a read error. The rearrangement joins TRBV15 to TRBJ2-5, with TRBD2 matching 7 bases. The CDR3 spans 15 residues. Germline V gene sequence: CDR1 LNHNV, CDR2 YYDKDF (reference sequence). DNA of the CDR3: TGTGCCACCAGCGGAGACGCGGGGGTATACGAGACCCAGTACTTC. Its protein product is CATSGDAGVYETQYF.